Listed here are 10 T cell receptor beta chains from one sample, sequenced in a study of cytomegalovirus exposure and HLA in healthy donors. Use of 60 Vbeta and 13 Jbeta primers characterized the PCR. Measured with immunoSEQ multiplex PCR; TCRdb has only the in-frame clones, and not every one. The data show 150,000 to 200,000 clones, with about 75% seen just once and roughly 7.1% held by the top ten. The sequencing input was PBMCs. Receptors were obtained from a woman aged 35 to 49 in good health and CMV-seropositive.

The chain links TRBV6-5 to TRBJ1-6; 11 bases match TRBD1. Germline values: CDR1 MNHEY, CDR2 SVGAGI. J gave up 8 bases and V 7 bases, and 7 bases lay outside the gene matches. This CDR3 spans 15 amino acids. The CDR3 is CASTGTGGLHSPLHF. The CDR3 DNA sequence: TGTGCCAGCACGGGGACAGGGGGGCTTCATTCACCCCTCCACTTT.

The J gene is TRBJ2-1, the V gene TRBV27; the D gene is possibly TRBD2 (6 bases). This CDR3 is 14 amino acids long. V was clipped by 2 bases and J by 4 bases, with 9 bases between them. CDR1 and CDR2 from the germline V gene are MNHEY and SMNVEV (reference sequence). Here the CDR3 reads CASSLRGNYNEQFF. CDR3 coding DNA: TGTGCCAGCAGTTTACGCGGGAATTACAATGAGCAGTTCTTC.

The chain is built from TRBV18 and TRBJ2-7; D is perhaps TRBD1 (6 bases). The CDR3 loop spans 15 amino acids. V gave up 8 bases and J gave up 3 bases, with 20 bases separating them. Germline-derived CDR1 and CDR2 are KGHSH and LQKENI. CDR3 region: CASVQQGQANYEQYF. CDR3 coding DNA: TGTGCCAGCGTACAACAGGGTCAAGCTAACTACGAGCAGTACTTC. Combining the CDR3 with reference TRBV18 and TRBJ2-7 gives the whole variable domain NAGVMQNPRHLVRRRGQEARLRCSPMKGHSHVYWYRQLPEEGLKFMVYLQKENIIDESGMPKERFSAEFPKEGPSILRIQQVVRGDSAAYFCASVQQGQANYEQYFGPGTRLTVT.

This clone appeared a few times. The chain has TRBV2 and TRBJ2-1, with 7 bases matching TRBD2. CDR1 and CDR2 (germline): SNHLY, FYNNEI. The CDR3 consists of 17 residues. With 4 bases clipped from V and 1 base from J, the junction kept 10 bases outside the gene matches. In DNA, the CDR3 is TGTGCCAGCAGTGCTCCCTCTAGCGGCCCTTCCTACAATGAGCAGTTCTTC. It encodes CASSAPSSGPSYNEQFF.

V usage is TRBV6-6 and J usage is TRBJ1-4; weak D call: TRBD1 (6 bases). Trimming left V 2 bases short and J 8 bases short, with 6 bases between. There are 12 residues in the CDR3. Germline V lookup: CDR1 MNHNY, CDR2 SVGAGI (reference sequence). The CDR3 DNA sequence: TGTGCCAGCAGTTACGACAGGGAAAAACTGTTTTTT. Its translation is CASSYDREKLFF.

This clone was detected a few times. The chain couples TRBV10-1 to TRBJ2-5; 12 bases align to TRBD1. V dropped 6 bases and J dropped 5; count of bases not matched to a gene: 7. CDR3 length: 15 residues. The germline V gene encodes CDR1 WNHNN and CDR2 SYGVQD (reference sequence). The CDR3 here is CASSEGQGARETQYF. DNA of the CDR3: TGCGCCAGCAGCGAGGGACAGGGGGCGCGGGAGACCCAGTACTTC.

The CDR3 DNA is TGTGCCAGCATCCAAAACGGCCTTACTCCGGGACAGGGGGCGCGGGAGCAGTACTTC. This translates into CASIQNGLTPGQGAREQYF. The rearrangement joins TRBV28 to TRBJ2-7; TRBD1 matches 12 bases. V lost 7 bases and J lost 7; bases outside the gene matches: 23. The CDR3 consists of 19 residues. Per germline, CDR1 MDHEN and CDR2 SYDVKM.

This rearrangement joins TRBV2 to TRBJ1-2; possible D gene TRBD1, 6 bases. Germline values: CDR1 SNHLY, CDR2 FYNNEI. The CDR3 is 14 residues long. Trimming removed 4 bases at V and 1 base at J, with 10 bases between. CDR3 sequence: CASSAQGINYGYTF. CDR3 DNA sequence: TGTGCCAGCAGTGCCCAGGGGATTAACTATGGCTACACCTTC.

The V call is TRBV27, the J call TRBJ2-7; 9 nucleotides align to TRBD1. Germline lookup yields CDR1 MNHEY and CDR2 SMNVEV (reference sequence). The trim removed 8 bases at V and 7 bases at J, leaving 18 bases unmatched. The CDR3 is 16 amino acids. Here the CDR3 reads CASRVGGTGPGREQYF. The CDR3 DNA is TGTGCCAGCCGGGTTGGGGGGACAGGGCCCGGGCGGGAGCAGTACTTC.

The chain joins TRBV19 to TRBJ2-1, with D possibly TRBD2 on 6 matching bases. Trimming cost V 5 bases and J 8 bases, with 22 bases left between them. Germline V gene data show CDR1 as LNHDA and CDR2 as SQIVND (reference sequence). The CDR3 loop spans 16 amino acids. Here the CDR3 DNA reads TGTGCCAGTAGTTCTGCCAGGAGGGTGGCAAGGGATGAGCAGTTCTTC. Translating gives CASSSARRVARDEQFF. Combining the CDR3 with reference TRBV19 and TRBJ2-1 gives the whole variable domain DGGITQSPKYLFRKEGQNVTLSCEQNLNHDAMYWYRQDPGQGLRLIYYSQIVNDFQKGDIAEGYSVSREKKESFPLTVTSAQKNPTAFYLCASSSARRVARDEQFFGPGTRLTVL.